The 19 T cell receptor beta chains reported below all come from one sample, sequenced in a study of post-analysis software for immune sequencing data (dated by TCRdb to between 2015 and 2017). What the study reported, not specific to this receptor: Patients showed significantly higher frequencies than controls for 4 or 5 TRBV segments, among them TRBV5-6, TRBV5-1 and TRBV20-1.

Library prep was done by PCR. Sequencing was performed on an Illumina HiSeq 2500. To reduce PCR and sequencing biases, unique molecular identifiers were incorporated into the TCR beta cDNA libraries. TCRdb ran its own pipeline on the public reads, namely fastp trimming at Q25 and MiXCR clone calling, and kept in-frame beta chains. For every CDR3 protein sequence, its rows merge into one entry that carries the most common genes and DNA. This sample lists roughly 400,000 distinct CDR3 sequences; roughly 38% were detected once. Together, the top ten hold 7.5% to 8.5% of the sample. Which antigens these TCRs recognize remains unknown. Sequenced sample: blood. These receptors were obtained from a girl between 2 and 10 years old with multiple sclerosis.

This clonotype came up a few times. The chain carries TRBV11-2 and TRBJ2-5; weak D call: TRBD2 (6 bases). There are 15 residues in the CDR3. Germline values: CDR1 SGHAT, CDR2 FQNNGV. The V end lost 2 bases, the J end lost 9 bases, and 19 bases lay between the germline ends. CDR3 bases: TGTGCCAGCAGCTTAACTAGCCAAACGCTAAGGGCCCAGTACTTC. Protein product: CASSLTSQTLRAQYF.

This clonotype was observed once. V is TRBV20-1 and J is TRBJ2-1; 14 bases are shared with TRBD2. Germline V gene lookup returns CDR1 DFQATT and CDR2 SNEGSKA (reference sequence). This CDR3 is built from 14 residues. After removal of 6 bases from V and 6 bases from J, the junction contained 4 bases not matched to a gene. The CDR3 here is CSARGTSGGNEQFF. CDR3 bases: TGCAGTGCGCGGGGGACTAGCGGGGGCAATGAGCAGTTCTTC.

This chain links TRBV20-1 with TRBJ2-5; 7 positions agree with TRBD1. CDR1 is DFQATT, CDR2 SNEGSKA, per germline (reference sequence). After removal of 5 bases from V and 3 bases from J, the junction contained 12 bases not matched to a gene. There are 15 residues in the CDR3. In DNA form, the CDR3 reads TGCAGTGCTTCGACAGGGTCTCCCCCCAAAGAGACCCAGTACTTC. Translated, it gives CSASTGSPPKETQYF.

V gene TRBV7-2 combines with J gene TRBJ2-3; TRBD2 is a possible D gene (7 bases). The CDR3 covers 15 residues. Germline assignment: CDR1 SGHTA and CDR2 FQGNSA. Trimming took off 4 bases at V and 3 bases at J, with 14 bases between the two ends. In nucleotides, the CDR3 is TGTGCCAGCAGCTCCGGACTAGGGGGTACAGATACGCAGTATTTT. Translation gives CASSSGLGGTDTQYF.

The V and J genes are TRBV12-3 or TRBV12-4 and TRBJ2-7; 11 bases agree with TRBD2. The CDR3 covers 15 residues. With V trimmed by 6 bases and J by 4 bases, 8 bases remained unmatched. The CDR3 sequence: CASSSGTSGKYEQYF. The CDR3 DNA reads as TGTGCCAGCAGCTCTGGGACTAGCGGTAAATACGAGCAGTACTTC.

The chain combines TRBV5-1 with TRBJ2-6, with D unclear. This CDR3 is built from 19 residues. CDR1 and CDR2 from the germline V gene are SGHRS and YFSETQ. The V end was cut by 0 bases, the J end by 1 base, with 17 bases between. This chain's CDR3 is CASSLALTMEVSGANVLTF. The CDR3 region has the DNA TGCGCCAGCAGCTTGGCCCTGACAATGGAAGTTTCTGGGGCCAACGTCCTGACTTTC. Full variable domain (missing parts from reference TRBV5-1 and TRBJ2-6): KAGVTQTPRYLIKTRGQQVTLSCSPISGHRSVSWYQQTPGQGLQFLFEYFSETQRNKGNFPGRFSGRQFSNSRSEMNVSTLELGDSALYLCASSLALTMEVSGANVLTFGAGSRLTVL.

The chain links TRBV6-1 to TRBJ2-1; 11 positions agree with TRBD2. CDR1 MNHNS and CDR2 SASEGT come from the germline V gene. V dropped 5 bases and J dropped 8; count of bases not matched to a gene: 20. The CDR3 runs to 19 residues. CDR3 sequence (DNA): TGTGCCAGCAGTCTATCCCCATTAGCGGGAGGGCCGGGTCTCGATGAGCAGTTCTTC. It specifies CASSLSPLAGGPGLDEQFF.

The rearrangement joins TRBV3-1 to TRBJ2-5; 8 nucleotides agree with TRBD2. Germline V gene sequence: CDR1 LGHDT, CDR2 YNNKEL (reference sequence). The junction had 11 bases not matched to a gene; V was cut back by 1 base and J by 4 bases. The CDR3 is 17 residues long. The CDR3 here is CASSQGGAGEIRETQYF. In DNA, the CDR3 is TGTGCCAGCAGCCAAGGGGGAGCGGGAGAGATAAGAGAGACCCAGTACTTC.

The chain combines TRBV15 with TRBJ2-5, with D uncertain. The J call may be faulty, since TRBJ2-7 better matches the DNA end. This CDR3 is built from 14 residues. The V gene's germline CDR1 is LNHNV and CDR2 YYDKDF (reference sequence). CDR3 coding DNA: TGTGCCACCAGCAGAGATCAAGGTCTGAGCGAGCAGTACTTC. Its protein product is CATSRDQGLSEQYF.

The genes are TRBV5-1 and TRBJ2-7; no definite D call. The ends were cut back, 0 bases at V and 1 base at J, with 14 bases in the middle. CDR1 and CDR2 (germline): SGHRS, YFSETQ. The CDR3 is 16 amino acids. The CDR3 bases are TGCGCCAGCAGCTTGGCCGAAAAAAGGCTATCCTACGAGCAGTACTTC. Encoded protein: CASSLAEKRLSYEQYF.

The chain employs TRBV29-1 and TRBJ2-1, with 10 bases fitting TRBD2. TRBJ2-7 explains the end of the DNA better; the J call may be wrong. Germline V gene data show CDR1 as SQVTM and CDR2 as ANQGSEA. This CDR3 spans 15 amino acids. CDR3 amino acids: CSVEGLSGRFDEQYF. As DNA, the CDR3 is TGCAGCGTTGAGGGACTTAGCGGGAGGTTTGATGAGCAGTACTTC.

The chain uses TRBV7-9 and TRBJ2-3; 8 nucleotides agree with TRBD2. There are 15 residues in the CDR3. The trim removed 1 base at V and 7 bases at J, leaving 7 bases unmatched. The germline gives CDR1 SEHNR, CDR2 FQNEAQ (reference sequence). CDR3 in amino acids: CASSLGAGGVNTQYF. CDR3 DNA: TGTGCCAGCAGCTTAGGTGCGGGAGGTGTGAATACGCAGTATTTT.

This sequence joins TRBV10-3 and TRBJ2-1; TRBD2 matches 9 bases. The CDR3 has 14 amino acids. Germline V lookup: CDR1 ENHRY, CDR2 SYGVKD. The V and J ends lost 11 bases and 9 bases, in that order; junction bases with no gene match: 14. CDR3 sequence reads: CAVSMSGGRSEQFF. The CDR3 DNA follows: TGTGCCGTATCAATGAGCGGGGGGCGTAGTGAGCAGTTCTTC.

The chain couples TRBV27 to TRBJ1-2, with 9 positions matching TRBD1. The CDR3 has 14 residues. Germline V gene lookup returns CDR1 MNHEY and CDR2 SMNVEV (reference sequence). CDR3 sequence (DNA): TGTGCTAGCGGTGATGGAGGACAGGGGTATGGCTACACCTTC. Residues: CASGDGGQGYGYTF.

The chain employs TRBV9 and TRBJ2-7, with a weak D call TRBD1 (6 bases). CDR1 is SGDLS and CDR2 is YYNGEE in the germline V gene. The V gene lost 3 bases and the J gene lost 5 bases, with 15 bases spanning the gap. The CDR3 has 14 residues. CDR3 sequence (DNA): TGTGCCAGCAGCGCTCAACAGGGTTCCCACGAGCAGTACTTC. Amino acids: CASSAQQGSHEQYF.

The table lists this clonotype with a few counts. The rearrangement links TRBV12-3 or TRBV12-4 to TRBJ1-5, with 9 bases identical to TRBD1. This CDR3 has 16 residues. V was pared by 6 bases and J by 3 bases, with 9 bases of the junction left unmatched. The CDR3, as DNA: TGTGCCAGCAGCCCAGGACAGGGGCTTTTCAATCAGCCCCAGCATTTT. Its protein is CASSPGQGLFNQPQHF.

A few counts support this clonotype. J is TRBJ2-7 and V is TRBV3-1; the D gene is possibly TRBD2 (5 bases). Germline V gives CDR1 LGHDT, CDR2 YNNKEL (reference sequence). The CDR3 is 12 residues long. V was clipped by 5 bases and J by 3 bases, with 8 bases between them. The chain's CDR3 is CASSVRDYEQYF. CDR3 DNA sequence: TGTGCCAGCAGCGTCCGGGACTACGAGCAGTACTTC.

This chain links TRBV12-3 or TRBV12-4 with TRBJ1-2, with 9 bases aligning to TRBD1. The CDR3 has 17 residues. The junction had 14 bases not matched to a gene; V was cut back by 5 bases and J by 4 bases. The DNA for the CDR3 is TGTGCCAGCAGTGCCTTTAGGACAGGGGCCCCTGCCTATGGCTACACCTTC. This sequence encodes CASSAFRTGAPAYGYTF.

CDR3: CASSLGPTAQYF. Here the CDR3 DNA reads TGTGCCAGCAGCTTAGGCCCCACCGCGCAGTATTTT. The V call is TRBV11-2, the J call TRBJ2-3; no clear D. The germline V gene encodes CDR1 SGHAT and CDR2 FQNNGV. The CDR3 is made up of 12 amino acids. Trimming stripped 1 base from V and 10 bases from J, with 9 bases between.